This TCR beta chain was found in a study of shared clonotypes between healthy human individuals. Naive CD8 cells comprised CD45RO-negative, CCR7-positively selected cells, excluding terminally differentiated effector memory CD45RA+ cells. Assay used: immunoSEQ multiplex PCR; TCRdb lists only in-frame clones, some missing. Of roughly 590,000 clones in the sample, roughly 95% were seen once. With 4 bases clipped from V and 7 bases from J, the junction kept 10 bases outside the gene matches. CDR1 and CDR2 from the germline V gene are MNHEY and SMNVEV (reference sequence). The CDR3 has 15 residues. The source material was naive CD8+ T cells sorted from blood. This chain joins TRBV27 and TRBJ2-7, with 10 bases identical to TRBD2. This TCR was recovered from a woman aged 25 to 39 in good health. The CDR3 here is CASSSRLAGQREQYF. The CDR3, as DNA: TGTGCCAGCAGTTCAAGACTAGCGGGTCAGAGGGAGCAGTACTTC.